The clone carrying this TCR beta chain was observed a handful of times. As every portion of the isolated RNA was reverse transcribed, the sequencing read expressed TCRB transcripts. The assay was immunoSEQ multiplex PCR, and TCRdb's table has in-frame clones only and misses some. This sample has 130,000 or so clones, with roughly 9.3% found just once. The sample is drawn from a study of beta chain features in type 1 diabetes. Germline-derived CDR1 and CDR2 are LNHDA and SQIVND (reference sequence). The CDR3 sequence is 15 residues long. V shed 5 bases and J 4 bases; nucleotides not matched to a gene: 5.

This chain connects TRBV19 to TRBJ1-4; 9 nucleotides match TRBD1. The source is a woman in her thirties or forties in good health. The sequenced material came from central memory CD4+ T cells from blood. In DNA form, the CDR3 reads TGTGCCAGTAGTCTTGACAGGGGGTATAATGAAAAACTGTTTTTT. Amino acid sequence: CASSLDRGYNEKLFF.